This T cell receptor beta chain originates from a study of T cells after yellow fever vaccination. The study's findings and limits: FACS-sorted repertoires might harbor abundant contaminating clonotypes from the bulk population. The booster saw the reappearance of most primary-vaccination clones (around 96% CD4, roughly 87% CD8).

The CDR3 is made up of 13 amino acids. Trimming cost V 3 bases and J 4 bases, with 9 bases left between them. Germline loops: CDR1 SGDLS, CDR2 YYNGEE. TCRdb itself ran the 5' RACE reads through MiXCR, one entry per CDR3 protein. The sample records under 80,000 distinct CDR3 sequences, 7.4% being singletons. This clonotype was seen a single time. Its specificity is not known. Sequenced material: CD8+ T cells sorted from PBMCs, taken 15 days after the yellow fever booster vaccination. The V and J genes are TRBV9 and TRBJ2-3, with D unresolved. This TCR was recovered from a man aged 30 to 45 who received the YFV17D yellow fever vaccine. The CDR3 region is CASSAGIADTQYF. Here the CDR3 DNA reads TGTGCCAGCAGCGCAGGAATAGCAGATACGCAGTATTTT. Together with reference TRBV9 and TRBJ2-3, the CDR3 gives the full variable domain: DSGVTQTPKHLITATGQRVTLRCSPRSGDLSVYWYQQSLDQGLQFLIQYYNGEERAKGNILERFSAQQFPDLHSELNLSSLELGDSALYFCASSAGIADTQYFGPGTRLTVL.